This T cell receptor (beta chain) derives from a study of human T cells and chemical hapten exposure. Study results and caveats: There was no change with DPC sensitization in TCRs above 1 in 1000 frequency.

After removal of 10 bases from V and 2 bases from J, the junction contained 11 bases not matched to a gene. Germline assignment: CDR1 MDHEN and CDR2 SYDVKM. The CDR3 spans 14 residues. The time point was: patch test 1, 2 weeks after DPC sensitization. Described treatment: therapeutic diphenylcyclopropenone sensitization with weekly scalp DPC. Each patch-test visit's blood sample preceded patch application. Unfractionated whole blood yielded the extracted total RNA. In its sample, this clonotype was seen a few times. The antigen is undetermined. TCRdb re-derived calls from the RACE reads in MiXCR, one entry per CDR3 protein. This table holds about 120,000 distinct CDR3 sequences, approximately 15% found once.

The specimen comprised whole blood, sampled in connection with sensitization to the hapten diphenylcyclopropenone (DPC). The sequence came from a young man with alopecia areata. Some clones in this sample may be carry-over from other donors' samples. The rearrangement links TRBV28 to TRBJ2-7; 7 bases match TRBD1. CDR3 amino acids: CATAPRDSPYEQYF. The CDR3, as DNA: TGTGCCACCGCGCCCCGGGACAGCCCCTACGAGCAGTACTTC.